This TCR beta chain was recovered during a study of blood T cell repertoires in COVID-19. CDR1 and CDR2 (germline): KGHSH, LQKENI. V gave up 6 bases and J gave up 2 bases, with 11 bases separating them. The CDR3 is made up of 13 amino acids. Profiled with immunoSEQ multiplex PCR; TCRdb holds only in-frame clones, not every one. This sample has fewer than 250,000 clones, with about four fifths found just once. The sample was peripheral blood. The TCR comes from a man aged 55 to 70 with acute or convalescent COVID-19. This chain uses TRBV18 with TRBJ2-7; a possible D gene is TRBD2 (6 bases). The CDR3 reads CASSRDFAYEQYF. The CDR3, as DNA: TGTGCCAGCTCCCGGGACTTCGCCTACGAGCAGTACTTC.